This T cell receptor beta chain was captured in a study of CD8+ T cells in alopecia areata. TCR sequencing used cDNA made by reverse transcription of extracted RNA. The data were produced by immunoSEQ multiplex PCR, yet TCRdb's version contains in-frame clones alone and is incomplete. The sample lists about 120,000 clones; about 50% were seen once. V lost 0 bases to trimming and J lost 1 base, with 9 bases between them. The germline CDR1 and CDR2 sequences are SGHTA and FQGNSA. There are 15 residues in the CDR3. In alopecia areata patients, both lesional scalp punch biopsies and peripheral blood were collected.

The clonotype was recovered from a human donor with alopecia areata. This chain joins TRBV7-2 and TRBJ2-5; tentatively, D is TRBD2 (5 bases). Sequenced input: NKG2D-low CD8+ T cells sorted from blood. Here the CDR3 reads CASSLAPGIQETQYF. CDR3 nucleotide sequence: TGTGCCAGCAGCTTAGCGCCGGGGATCCAAGAGACCCAGTACTTC.